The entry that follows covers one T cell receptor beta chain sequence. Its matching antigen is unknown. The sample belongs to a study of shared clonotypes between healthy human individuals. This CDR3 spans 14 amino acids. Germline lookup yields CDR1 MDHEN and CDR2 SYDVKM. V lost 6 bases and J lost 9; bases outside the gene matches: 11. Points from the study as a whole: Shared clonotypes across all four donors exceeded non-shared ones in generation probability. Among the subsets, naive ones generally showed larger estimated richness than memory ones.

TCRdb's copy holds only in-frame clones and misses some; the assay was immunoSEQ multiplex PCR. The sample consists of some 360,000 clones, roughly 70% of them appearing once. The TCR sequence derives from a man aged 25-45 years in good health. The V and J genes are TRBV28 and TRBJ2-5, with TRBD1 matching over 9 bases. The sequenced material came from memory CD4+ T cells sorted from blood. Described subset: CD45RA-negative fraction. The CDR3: CASRTDRGTGAQYF. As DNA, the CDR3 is TGTGCCAGCAGGACGGACAGGGGAACGGGGGCCCAGTACTTC.